This TCR beta chain was found in a study of blood T cells in healthy people across ages. Broader study findings: When set beside aged donors, long-lived donors presented more naive CD4+ cells and higher diversity.

PCR was performed a second time for about 7 to 12 cycles using a sample-barcoded 5' primer and a J-beta primer mix. A single record per CDR3 protein comes from TCRdb applying MiXCR to the 5' RACE reads. Among about 620,000 distinct CDR3 sequences listed, more than 20% were seen once. This clonotype was recorded a few times. Its antigen remains unknown. A read error may produce the germline difference seen at one junction end. Per germline, CDR1 LGHNA and CDR2 YSLEER. There are 15 residues in the CDR3. Sequences were obtained from blood. This clonotype was obtained from an older man in good health. J is TRBJ2-5 and V is TRBV4-3; TRBD1 agrees at 8 bases. CDR3 loop: CTSSQGTGGQEIQYF. Written as DNA, the CDR3 is TGCACCAGCAGCCAGGGGACAGGAGGCCAAGAGATCCAGTACTTC.